This TCR beta chain is drawn from a study of beta chain features in type 1 diabetes. Sequencing targeted expressed TCRB transcripts, as all isolated RNA had been reverse transcribed. The table came from immunoSEQ multiplex PCR; TCRdb's copy has only in-frame clones and leaves some out. The sample records 300,000 to 350,000 clones, 7% to 9% being singletons. The CDR3 spans 14 residues. V dropped 2 bases and J dropped 2 bases, with 9 bases sitting between them. The germline V gene has CDR1 MNHEY and CDR2 SMNVEV (reference sequence). Cell sorting via CD45RO/CCR7/CD25/CD127/CD95/CD27 was performed to obtain CD4+ naive, central memory, regulatory and stem cell-like memory cells. Only a few counts were recorded for this clone.

Source material: central memory CD4+ T cells from blood. The V gene is TRBV27, the J gene TRBJ1-2; tentative D call: TRBD1 (5 bases). This sequence was found in a woman aged 18-30 years in good health. The CDR3 coding sequence is TGTGCCAGCAGTTTAGGGGGTTACAACTATGGCTACACCTTC. Translating gives CASSLGGYNYGYTF.